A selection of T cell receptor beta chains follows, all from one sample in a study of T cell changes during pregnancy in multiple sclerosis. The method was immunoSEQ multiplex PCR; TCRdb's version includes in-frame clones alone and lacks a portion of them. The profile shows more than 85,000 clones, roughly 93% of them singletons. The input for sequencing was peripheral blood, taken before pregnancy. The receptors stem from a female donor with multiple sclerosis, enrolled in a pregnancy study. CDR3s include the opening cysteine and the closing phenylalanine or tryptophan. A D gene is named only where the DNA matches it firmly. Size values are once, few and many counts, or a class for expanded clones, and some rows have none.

CDR3 protein: CASSIGGSNTEAFF
CDR3 DNA: TGTGCCAGTAGTATAGGAGGTTCGAACACTGAAGCTTTCTTT
D gene: NA
J gene: TRBJ1-1
clone size: NA
V gene: TRBV19

CDR3 protein: CASSGSTKDLNTQYF
CDR3 DNA: TGTGCCAGCAGCGGTAGTACCAAAGATTTGAATACGCAGTATTTT
D gene: NA
J gene: TRBJ2-3
clone size: NA
V gene: TRBV7-2

CDR3 protein: CASSLGAGYTGELFF
CDR3 DNA: TGTGCCAGCAGCTTGGGCGCGGGGTACACCGGGGAGCTGTTTTTT
D gene: NA
J gene: TRBJ2-2
clone size: NA
V gene: TRBV7-6

CDR3 protein: CASSYSLGDNQPQHF
CDR3 DNA: TGTGCCAGCAGTTACTCGTTAGGAGACAATCAGCCCCAGCATTTT
D gene: NA
J gene: TRBJ1-5
clone size: NA
V gene: TRBV6-6

CDR3 protein: CASSGGRTETQYF
CDR3 DNA: TGTGCCAGCAGTGGCGGCCGCACGGAGACCCAGTACTTC
D gene: NA
J gene: TRBJ2-5
clone size: NA
V gene: TRBV6-5

CDR3 protein: CASSLRASLEQYF
CDR3 DNA: TGTGCCAGCAGTTTGAGGGCTTCGCTGGAGCAGTACTTC
D gene: NA
J gene: TRBJ2-7
clone size: NA
V gene: TRBV28

CDR3 protein: CASSPNNYGYTF
CDR3 DNA: TGTGCCAGCAGCCCTAATAACTATGGCTACACCTTC
D gene: NA
J gene: TRBJ1-2
clone size: NA
V gene: TRBV9

CDR3 protein: CASSVTGSSYNEQFF
CDR3 DNA: TGTGCCAGCAGCGTAACGGGGAGCTCCTACAATGAGCAGTTCTTC
D gene: NA
J gene: TRBJ2-1
clone size: NA
V gene: TRBV9

CDR3 protein: CSVEGDRENYGYTF
CDR3 DNA: TGCAGCGTTGAAGGGGACAGAGAGAACTATGGCTACACCTTC
D gene: TRBD1
J gene: TRBJ1-2
clone size: NA
V gene: TRBV29-1

CDR3 protein: CASSQVIGELFF
CDR3 DNA: TGTGCCAGCAGCCAAGTCATCGGGGAGCTGTTTTTT
D gene: NA
J gene: TRBJ2-2
clone size: NA
V gene: TRBV14

CDR3 protein: CASSLELGRGAYGYTF
CDR3 DNA: TGTGCCAGCAGCTTGGAGTTGGGCAGGGGTGCTTACGGCTACACCTTC
D gene: NA
J gene: TRBJ1-2
clone size: NA
V gene: TRBV5-5

CDR3 protein: CASRQGVTEAFF
CDR3 DNA: TGTGCCAGTAGGCAAGGGGTCACTGAAGCTTTCTTT
D gene: NA
J gene: TRBJ1-1
clone size: NA
V gene: TRBV19

CDR3 protein: CASSSGQGHINEKLFF
CDR3 DNA: TGCGCCAGCAGCTCAGGACAGGGCCACATTAATGAAAAACTGTTTTTT
D gene: TRBD1
J gene: TRBJ1-4
clone size: NA
V gene: TRBV5-1

CDR3 protein: CASSLGGGGRNEQFF
CDR3 DNA: TGCGCCAGCAGCTTGGGCGGGGGGGGCCGCAATGAGCAGTTCTTC
D gene: TRBD2
J gene: TRBJ2-1
clone size: NA
V gene: TRBV5-1

CDR3 protein: CASSPGLPYEQYF
CDR3 DNA: TGTGCCAGCAGTCCGGGACTGCCCTACGAGCAGTACTTC
D gene: NA
J gene: TRBJ2-7
clone size: NA
V gene: TRBV28

CDR3 protein: CASSLAQGSAYF
CDR3 DNA: TGTGCCAGCAGCTTAGCTCAGGGGAGCGCGTATTTT
D gene: NA
J gene: TRBJ2-3
clone size: once
V gene: TRBV7-9

CDR3 protein: CATSGTNRGSVYGYTF
CDR3 DNA: TGTGCCACCAGCGGAACCAACAGGGGGTCGGTCTATGGCTACACCTTC
D gene: TRBD1
J gene: TRBJ1-2
clone size: NA
V gene: TRBV15

CDR3 protein: CASSPGTSSYNEQFF
CDR3 DNA: TGCGCCAGCAGCCCCGGGACTAGCTCATACAATGAGCAGTTCTTC
D gene: TRBD2
J gene: TRBJ2-1
clone size: NA
V gene: TRBV4-3

CDR3 protein: CASSPLPRTGKETQYF
CDR3 DNA: TGTGCCAGCTCACCCCTACCTCGGACAGGGAAAGAGACCCAGTACTTC
D gene: TRBD1
J gene: TRBJ2-5
clone size: NA
V gene: TRBV18

CDR3 protein: CASSPTPGWNQPQHF
CDR3 DNA: TGTGCCAGCAGTCCCACCCCAGGGTGGAATCAGCCCCAGCATTTT
D gene: NA
J gene: TRBJ1-5
clone size: NA
V gene: TRBV28

CDR3 protein: CASSPWEASGNTIYF
CDR3 DNA: TGCGCCAGCAGCCCCTGGGAGGCCTCTGGAAACACCATATATTTT
D gene: NA
J gene: TRBJ1-3
clone size: NA
V gene: TRBV4-3

CDR3 protein: CASSDGQGYEQYF
CDR3 DNA: TGTGCCAGCAGTGACGGACAGGGCTACGAGCAGTACTTC
D gene: TRBD1
J gene: TRBJ2-7
clone size: NA
V gene: TRBV6-5

CDR3 protein: CASSPGTLSTDTQYF
CDR3 DNA: TGTGCCAGCAGCCCGGGGACTTTGAGCACAGATACGCAGTATTTT
D gene: NA
J gene: TRBJ2-3
clone size: NA
V gene: TRBV9

CDR3 protein: CAITLRGTGEGNEQFF
CDR3 DNA: TGTGCCATTACCCTCAGGGGGACAGGGGAGGGCAATGAGCAGTTCTTC
D gene: TRBD1
J gene: TRBJ2-1
clone size: NA
V gene: TRBV2

CDR3 protein: CASSIGGGGWEQYF
CDR3 DNA: TGTGCCAGTAGTATTGGAGGAGGGGGCTGGGAGCAGTACTTC
D gene: NA
J gene: TRBJ2-7
clone size: NA
V gene: TRBV19

CDR3 protein: CASSLAPGQETQYF
CDR3 DNA: TGCGCCAGCAGCTTGGCCCCGGGCCAAGAGACCCAGTACTTC
D gene: NA
J gene: TRBJ2-5
clone size: NA
V gene: TRBV5-1

CDR3 protein: CASSLGQFTEAFF
CDR3 DNA: TGTGCCAGCAGCCTGGGACAGTTCACTGAAGCTTTCTTT
D gene: TRBD1
J gene: TRBJ1-1
clone size: NA
V gene: TRBV14

CDR3 protein: CATSRGGGANYGYTF
CDR3 DNA: TGTGCCACCAGCAGGGGAGGGGGGGCGAACTATGGCTACACCTTC
D gene: NA
J gene: TRBJ1-2
clone size: NA
V gene: TRBV15

CDR3 protein: CASSPLPGQGLNTEAFF
CDR3 DNA: TGTGCCAGCAGCCCTCTCCCGGGACAGGGGCTGAACACTGAAGCTTTCTTT
D gene: TRBD1
J gene: TRBJ1-1
clone size: NA
V gene: TRBV9

CDR3 protein: CASSGGQGANYEQYF
CDR3 DNA: TGCGCCAGCAGTGGAGGACAGGGGGCAAACTACGAGCAGTACTTC
D gene: TRBD1
J gene: TRBJ2-7
clone size: NA
V gene: TRBV10-1

CDR3 protein: CASRRRDRGRRDTEAFF
CDR3 DNA: TGTGCCAGCAGGCGCCGGGACAGGGGGCGCAGGGACACTGAAGCTTTCTTT
D gene: TRBD1
J gene: TRBJ1-1
clone size: NA
V gene: TRBV28

CDR3 protein: CASSRLLAGVRRDNEQFF
CDR3 DNA: TGCGCCAGCAGCCGCCTACTAGCGGGAGTGAGGAGGGACAATGAGCAGTTCTTC
D gene: TRBD2
J gene: TRBJ2-1
clone size: few
V gene: TRBV4-1

CDR3 protein: CASSFISSGTPLYYEQYF
CDR3 DNA: TGTGCCAGCAGTTTTATTTCTAGCGGGACCCCCCTTTACTACGAGCAGTACTTC
D gene: TRBD2
J gene: TRBJ2-7
clone size: NA
V gene: TRBV28

CDR3 protein: CASSKVFGDRTNTEAFF
CDR3 DNA: TGTGCCAGCAGCAAAGTGTTTGGGGACAGGACGAACACTGAAGCTTTCTTT
D gene: NA
J gene: TRBJ1-1
clone size: NA
V gene: TRBV21-1

CDR3 protein: CATSSPSGDYNEQFF
CDR3 DNA: TGTGCCACCTCCTCCCCGAGCGGGGACTACAATGAGCAGTTCTTC
D gene: TRBD2
J gene: TRBJ2-1
clone size: NA
V gene: TRBV10-3

CDR3 protein: CASSDYGDTEAFF
CDR3 DNA: TGTGCCAGCAGTGACTACGGGGACACTGAAGCTTTCTTT
D gene: NA
J gene: TRBJ1-1
clone size: NA
V gene: TRBV25-1

CDR3 protein: CASSQVAGVNTEAFF
CDR3 DNA: TGTGCCAGCAGCCAAGTGGCAGGGGTGAATACTGAAGCTTTCTTT
D gene: NA
J gene: TRBJ1-1
clone size: NA
V gene: TRBV14

CDR3 protein: CASSLPTEKGQPQHF
CDR3 DNA: TGTGCCAGCAGCTTGCCGACAGAAAAGGGTCAGCCCCAGCATTTT
D gene: NA
J gene: TRBJ1-5
clone size: NA
V gene: TRBV7-7

CDR3 protein: CASSHPPRGTYEQYF
CDR3 DNA: TGCGCCAGCAGCCACCCCCCTCGAGGGACCTACGAGCAGTACTTC
D gene: NA
J gene: TRBJ2-7
clone size: NA
V gene: TRBV4-1

CDR3 protein: CASSLRGDIIYGYTF
CDR3 DNA: TGTGCCAGCAGTCTGCGGGGAGACATCATCTATGGCTACACCTTC
D gene: NA
J gene: TRBJ1-2
clone size: NA
V gene: TRBV27

CDR3 protein: CASSPRTSEITGELFF
CDR3 DNA: TGTGCCAGCAGCCCCAGGACTAGCGAGATCACCGGGGAGCTGTTTTTT
D gene: TRBD2
J gene: TRBJ2-2
clone size: NA
V gene: TRBV9

CDR3 protein: CASSLRTSGRSSDTQYF
CDR3 DNA: TGTGCCAGCAGCCTCCGGACTAGCGGGAGGAGTTCAGATACGCAGTATTTT
D gene: TRBD2
J gene: TRBJ2-3
clone size: NA
V gene: TRBV4-2

CDR3 protein: CASRFYRDRDTEAFF
CDR3 DNA: TGTGCCAGCCGATTCTACCGGGACAGGGACACTGAAGCTTTCTTT
D gene: TRBD1
J gene: TRBJ1-1
clone size: NA
V gene: TRBV27

CDR3 protein: CASSQEQGADTQYF
CDR3 DNA: TGTGCCAGCAGCCAAGAACAGGGGGCAGATACGCAGTATTTT
D gene: TRBD1
J gene: TRBJ2-3
clone size: NA
V gene: TRBV14

CDR3 protein: CASSVPAGTKNTGELFF
CDR3 DNA: TGTGCCAGCAGCGTCCCTGCCGGGACAAAAAACACCGGGGAGCTGTTTTTT
D gene: NA
J gene: TRBJ2-2
clone size: NA
V gene: TRBV9

CDR3 protein: CASSVTTEQYF
CDR3 DNA: TGTGCCAGCAGCGTTACTACGGAGCAGTACTTC
D gene: NA
J gene: TRBJ2-7
clone size: NA
V gene: TRBV7-9

CDR3 protein: CASSQGGLANLFSYEQYF
CDR3 DNA: TGCGCCAGCAGCCAGGGGGGACTAGCGAACCTCTTCTCCTACGAGCAGTACTTC
D gene: TRBD2
J gene: TRBJ2-7
clone size: NA
V gene: TRBV4-1

CDR3 protein: CASSSQGLAEPYEQYF
CDR3 DNA: TGTGCCAGCAGCTCCCAGGGACTAGCGGAACCCTACGAGCAGTACTTC
D gene: TRBD2
J gene: TRBJ2-7
clone size: NA
V gene: TRBV7-9

CDR3 protein: CASSLGTGGGTDTQYF
CDR3 DNA: TGTGCCAGCAGCTTAGGGACAGGGGGTGGCACAGATACGCAGTATTTT
D gene: TRBD1
J gene: TRBJ2-3
clone size: NA
V gene: TRBV7-6

CDR3 protein: CASSELGGIEQYF
CDR3 DNA: TGTGCCAGCAGTGAATTGGGAGGGATCGAGCAGTACTTC
D gene: TRBD2
J gene: TRBJ2-7
clone size: NA
V gene: TRBV25-1

CDR3 protein: CASSYGDRRYEQYF
CDR3 DNA: TGTGCCAGCAGCTACGGGGATCGGAGATACGAGCAGTACTTC
D gene: NA
J gene: TRBJ2-7
clone size: NA
V gene: TRBV7-8

CDR3 protein: CASSSQGATEAFF
CDR3 DNA: TGTGCCAGCAGCTCACAGGGGGCCACTGAAGCTTTCTTT
D gene: TRBD1
J gene: TRBJ1-1
clone size: NA
V gene: TRBV5-4

CDR3 protein: CASSLAGTKNEQYF
CDR3 DNA: TGCGCCAGCAGCTTGGCCGGGACAAAAAACGAGCAGTACTTC
D gene: NA
J gene: TRBJ2-7
clone size: NA
V gene: TRBV5-1